The text below deals with one T cell receptor (beta chain). Its antigen is as yet unknown. The sample originates from a study of identical twins. Study results and caveats: Excess sharing between twins was weaker in beta out-of-frame sequences. Cord blood beta clonotypes present at high abundance carried fewer insertions; no such pattern appeared in memory repertoires.

The donor group consisted entirely of healthy Caucasians. The V and J ends lost 3 bases and 4 bases respectively, with 6 bases between them. The CDR3 runs to 12 residues. Germline CDR1 SGHDN, CDR2 FVKESK. Template switching added a universal primer site; cDNA carried unique molecular identifiers. TCRdb independently ran MiXCR on the 5' RACE reads; one entry per CDR3 protein. The repertoire holds 500,000 to 550,000 distinct CDR3 sequences, with about 22% as singletons. This sample also appeared in a second study, on yellow fever vaccine responses in identical twins.

Sample: CD4+ T cells sorted from blood. The chain recombines TRBV14 with TRBJ2-5; D is uncertain. The source is a woman between 18 and 29 years old in good health. The CDR3 coding sequence is TGTGCCAGCAGCCACCAACCAGAGACCCAGTACTTC. It yields the protein CASSHQPETQYF.